This entry lists 32 T cell receptor beta chains sequenced from one sample in a study of naive and memory T cell subsets. TCR cDNA received a 3' ligated oligonucleotide that carried a UMI. The SP2 primer and nested alpha and beta constant region primers amplified ligated cDNA in four rounds. TCRdb re-derived calls from the 5' RACE reads in MiXCR, one entry per CDR3 protein. This sample has roughly 60,000 distinct CDR3 sequences, with roughly 7% found just once. These receptor sequences come from a male donor in good health.

This CDR3 reads CASSYDQRIYNEQFF. DNA of the CDR3: TGTGCCAGCAGTTACGATCAGCGCATATACAATGAGCAGTTCTTC. The chain couples TRBV6-2 or TRBV6-3 to TRBJ2-1; D unclear. V shed 2 bases and J shed 4 bases, with 12 bases lying between them. CDR1 MNHEY and CDR2 SVGEGT come from the germline V gene. This CDR3 contains 15 residues.

This clonotype came up a few times. The chain uses TRBV6-5 and TRBJ2-7; 7 positions agree with TRBD2. This CDR3 has 13 amino acids. CDR1 and CDR2 (germline): MNHEY, SVGAGI. J gave up 3 bases and V 8 bases, and 7 bases lay outside the gene matches. The CDR3, as DNA: TGTGCCAGCGGGAAGCGGGAAGGCTACGAGCAGTACTTC. It yields the protein CASGKREGYEQYF.

The chain uses TRBV19 and TRBJ2-7; D may be TRBD1 (5 bases). The V gene's germline CDR1 is LNHDA and CDR2 SQIVND (reference sequence). V was shortened by 0 bases and J by 0 bases, with 12 bases between the two germline ends. The CDR3 totals 16 residues. CDR3 DNA sequence: TGTGCCAGTAGTATAGATTCCCAGGGAAGCTCCTACGAGCAGTACTTC. Its translation: CASSIDSQGSSYEQYF.

The sample holds a few counts of this clonotype. The chain links TRBV11-2 to TRBJ2-3; weak D call: TRBD2 (7 bases). The V end was cut by 5 bases, the J end by 5 bases, with 11 bases between. This CDR3 has 13 amino acids. Germline V gene data show CDR1 as SGHAT and CDR2 as FQNNGV. CDR3 in DNA: TGTGCCAGCAGCGGGGGGGACATAGATACGCAGTATTTT. Protein: CASSGGDIDTQYF.

J is TRBJ2-7 and V is TRBV28; D is unclear. Trimming shortened V by 3 bases and J by 5 bases, and 17 bases separated the two germline ends. In germline, CDR1 is MDHEN, CDR2 SYDVKM. This CDR3 region has 15 residues. The DNA for the CDR3 is TGTGCCAGCAGTTTGCGGACCGAAGAATCTGACGAGCAGTACTTC. The encoded protein is CASSLRTEESDEQYF.

This clonotype was recorded many times. The chain is built from TRBV20-1 and TRBJ2-7; maybe TRBD1 (7 bases). CDR1 is DFQATT, CDR2 SNEGSKA, per germline (reference sequence). The CDR3 consists of 11 residues. Trimming removed 4 bases from V and 7 bases from J, with 11 bases in between. Here the CDR3 DNA reads TGCAGTGCTACCCAGGGGGGAGAGCAGTACTTC. Protein: CSATQGGEQYF.

J is TRBJ1-4 and V is TRBV4-1; D remains ambiguous. CDR3 length: 16 residues. The V and J ends lost 0 bases and 0 bases respectively, with 8 bases between them. The germline CDR1 and CDR2 sequences are MGHRA and YSYEKL. In nucleotides, the CDR3 is TGCGCCAGCAGCCAAGATCGTTCTCCAACTAATGAAAAACTGTTTTTT. Translation gives CASSQDRSPTNEKLFF.

A few counts support this clonotype. This chain links TRBV10-2 with TRBJ2-5, with 7 nucleotides matching TRBD1. The CDR3 sequence is 15 residues long. Germline lookup yields CDR1 WSHSY and CDR2 SAAADI. Trimming at V came to 3 bases and at J to 5 bases, leaving 9 bases not matched to a gene. CDR3 loop: CASSDGQGDWETQYF. The CDR3 region has the DNA TGCGCCAGCAGTGACGGGCAGGGGGATTGGGAGACCCAGTACTTC.

This clonotype has ten or more counts. The rearrangement joins TRBV19 to TRBJ2-7, with TRBD1 matching 7 bases. J lost 3 bases, V lost 5 bases, and 4 bases had no gene match. The germline gives CDR1 LNHDA, CDR2 SQIVND (reference sequence). The CDR3 consists of 13 residues. The chain's CDR3 is CASSAGTDYEQYF. Here the CDR3 DNA reads TGTGCCAGTAGTGCCGGGACAGACTACGAGCAGTACTTC.

Many counts were recorded for this clonotype. The J gene is TRBJ2-3, the V gene TRBV3-1, with D unclear. Germline V gene lookup returns CDR1 LGHDT and CDR2 YNNKEL (reference sequence). V lost 8 bases to trimming and J lost 4 bases, with 10 bases between them. This CDR3 region has 12 residues. CDR3 sequence: CASGSHSDTQYF. The CDR3 coding sequence is TGTGCCAGCGGGTCGCATTCAGATACGCAGTATTTT.

Ten or more counts support this clonotype. This chain connects TRBV20-1 to TRBJ2-1, with a possible D match to TRBD1 (6 bases). In germline, CDR1 is DFQATT, CDR2 SNEGSKA (reference sequence). This CDR3 has 15 amino acids. V lost 5 bases and J 1 base, leaving 15 bases between the germline ends. In nucleotides, the CDR3 is TGCAGTGCTCCCCGGGACATCTGGTCCTACAATGAGCAGTTCTTC. Protein sequence: CSAPRDIWSYNEQFF.

This sequence joins TRBV5-1 and TRBJ1-5, with D perhaps matching TRBD1 (5 bases). In germline, CDR1 is SGHRS, CDR2 YFSETQ. The CDR3 consists of 16 residues. The germline V and J ends were trimmed by 1 base and 1 base, with 12 bases remaining between them. CDR3 DNA sequence: TGCGCCAGCAGCTTGAGACCGCAGGGAAGCAATCAGCCCCAGCATTTT. It specifies CASSLRPQGSNQPQHF.

The chain links TRBV6-1 to TRBJ2-5, with D perhaps assigned TRBD1 or TRBD2 (5 bases each). Germline V gene data show CDR1 as MNHNS and CDR2 as SASEGT. The CDR3 is 14 residues long. The V end lost 2 bases, the J end lost 9 bases, and 16 bases lay between the germline ends. CDR3 sequence: CASSEITDLGAQYF. The CDR3 nucleotides are TGTGCCAGCAGTGAAATTACGGACTTAGGGGCCCAGTACTTC.

This clonotype was detected only a few times. The V and J genes are TRBV20-1 and TRBJ2-3; no definite D call. CDR3 length: 13 amino acids. Trimming removed 0 bases at V and 0 bases at J, with 4 bases between. The V gene's germline CDR1 is DFQATT and CDR2 SNEGSKA (reference sequence). The CDR3 loop reads CSAREASTDTQYF. The CDR3 DNA sequence: TGCAGTGCTAGAGAGGCCAGCACAGATACGCAGTATTTT.

This clonotype was observed many times. The V gene is TRBV5-1, the J gene TRBJ2-5; 9 nucleotides agree with TRBD2. The CDR3 totals 15 residues. Germline loops: CDR1 SGHRS, CDR2 YFSETQ. V lost 1 base, J lost 5 bases, and 6 bases stayed unmatched. The CDR3 coding sequence is TGCGCCAGCAGCTTGAATCTAGCGGGGCGGGAGACCCAGTACTTC. It translates to CASSLNLAGRETQYF.

A note on this clonotype: A read error is possible here, since a much larger clone lies one base away. The V call is TRBV6-5, the J call TRBJ2-3; perhaps TRBD2 as D (6 bases). This CDR3 spans 16 amino acids. Looked up from germline, CDR1 is MNHEY and CDR2 is SVGAGI. V lost 9 bases to trimming and J lost 2 bases, with 21 bases between them. CDR3 loop: CARRTPGLLDTDTQYF. The CDR3 DNA sequence: TGTGCCAGAAGGACCCCGGGACTCCTTGACACAGATACGCAGTATTTT.

This clonotype was recorded at least ten times. The genes are TRBV6-5 and TRBJ2-3, with D hard to call. V lost 0 bases and J 1 base, leaving 8 bases between the germline ends. Germline values: CDR1 MNHEY, CDR2 SVGAGI. The CDR3 is 15 residues long. CDR3 amino acids: CASSYSDWGTDTQYF. The CDR3 DNA sequence: TGTGCCAGCAGTTACTCGGATTGGGGCACAGATACGCAGTATTTT.

This clonotype was recorded at least ten times. V usage is TRBV27 and J usage is TRBJ2-2; D is ambiguous. V lost 2 bases to trimming and J lost 6 bases, with 4 bases between them. The CDR3 is 12 residues long. Per the germline V gene, CDR1 is MNHEY and CDR2 is SMNVEV (reference sequence). The CDR3 protein is CASSLGPGELFF. For the CDR3, the DNA is TGTGCCAGCAGTTTAGGGCCCGGGGAGCTGTTTTTT.

The gene calls are TRBV19 and TRBJ1-1; no clear D gene. The CDR3 runs to 13 residues. Germline-derived CDR1 and CDR2 are LNHDA and SQIVND (reference sequence). Trimming pared 2 bases from V and 4 bases from J, leaving 8 bases between. The CDR3 is CASSINRGTEAFF. The CDR3, as DNA: TGTGCCAGTAGTATAAATCGAGGCACTGAAGCTTTCTTT.

A few counts support this clonotype. V usage is TRBV27 and J usage is TRBJ1-2; TRBD1 agrees at 8 bases. The V segment lost 3 bases and the J segment 0 bases; nucleotides outside the gene matches: 9. This CDR3 comprises 17 residues. Germline assignment: CDR1 MNHEY and CDR2 SMNVEV (reference sequence). Here the CDR3 DNA reads TGTGCCAGCAGTTTGACAGGGGAGATAACCGCTAACTATGGCTACACCTTC. Its translation is CASSLTGEITANYGYTF.

Regarding this clonotype: This may be a read error, as it is one base from a much larger clone. The V gene is TRBV29-1, the J gene TRBJ2-1, with a possible D match to TRBD1 (5 bases). The CDR3 contains 14 residues. The V and J ends lost 3 bases and 4 bases respectively, with 13 bases between them. Germline V gene sequence: CDR1 SQVTM, CDR2 ANQGSEA. The CDR3 loop is CSVEVGLLYNEQFF. The CDR3 DNA is TGCAGCGTTGAGGTGGGGCTCTTATACAATGAGCAGTTCTTC.

This chain links TRBV18 with TRBJ1-6; TRBD1 agrees at 7 bases. This CDR3 comprises 15 residues. Losses at the gene ends were 3 bases for V and 7 bases for J; bases not matched to a gene: 6. Germline V gives CDR1 KGHSH, CDR2 LQKENI. The CDR3 nucleotides are TGTGCCAGCTCACCGACCACAGGGGACAATTCACCCCTCCACTTT. This codes for CASSPTTGDNSPLHF.

The chain combines TRBV6-5 with TRBJ1-5; D remains ambiguous. In germline, CDR1 is MNHEY, CDR2 SVGAGI. Trimming left V 0 bases short and J 9 bases short, with 6 bases between. There are 12 residues in the CDR3. DNA for the CDR3: TGTGCCAGCAGTTACTCGGAGGGGCCCCAGCATTTT. Protein sequence: CASSYSEGPQHF.

The chain employs TRBV3-1 and TRBJ1-2; D not certain. Deletions cut 8 bases from V and 2 bases from J, with 21 bases between. Germline-derived CDR1 and CDR2 are LGHDT and YNNKEL (reference sequence). The CDR3 extends over 16 amino acids. The chain's CDR3 is CASGVGYSTRNYGYTF. As DNA, the CDR3 is TGTGCCAGCGGGGTGGGTTATTCCACTCGAAACTATGGCTACACCTTC.

This clonotype was seen a handful of times. The rearrangement links TRBV19 to TRBJ1-1; a possible D gene is TRBD1 (5 bases). The CDR3 is 16 residues long. V lost 5 bases and J lost 4, with 20 bases in between. CDR1 is LNHDA, CDR2 SQIVND, per germline (reference sequence). The DNA for the CDR3 is TGTGCCAGTAGTTGGGGGACTGCTGGGGTTGGCACTGAAGCTTTCTTT. It translates to CASSWGTAGVGTEAFF.

The chain carries TRBV12-3 or TRBV12-4 and TRBJ1-5; D gene uncertain. V lost 2 bases, J lost 5 bases, and 7 bases lay in between. The CDR3 is 13 residues long. The CDR3 sequence is CASSLLGDQPQHF. The CDR3 DNA follows: TGTGCCAGCAGTTTATTAGGAGATCAGCCCCAGCATTTT.

The chain joins TRBV13 to TRBJ2-7; D gene uncertain. The CDR3 sequence is 15 residues long. V shed 0 bases and J shed 0 bases, with 9 bases lying between them. Germline loops: CDR1 PRHDT, CDR2 FYEKMQ (reference sequence). CDR3 sequence: CASSLGVGSSYEQYF. The CDR3 nucleotides are TGTGCCAGCAGCTTAGGGGTGGGGTCCTCCTACGAGCAGTACTTC. The complete variable domain, with remaining parts taken from reference TRBV13 and TRBJ2-7, reads AAGVIQSPRHLIKEKRETATLKCYPIPRHDTVYWYQQGPGQDPQFLISFYEKMQSDKGSIPDRFSAQQFSDYHSELNMSSLELGDSALYFCASSLGVGSSYEQYFGPGTRLTVT.

J is TRBJ2-1 and V is TRBV29-1; D unresolved. V lost 1 base and J 3 bases, leaving 10 bases between the germline ends. Germline CDR1 reads SQVTM; CDR2 reads ANQGSEA. The CDR3 loop spans 14 amino acids. The CDR3 nucleotides read TGCAGCGTTGAAGTAAAAGCCAGCTACAATGAGCAGTTCTTC. Amino acid sequence: CSVEVKASYNEQFF.

This clonotype was seen a few times. The chain has TRBV7-6 and TRBJ2-6; no clear D gene. Germline lookup yields CDR1 SGHVS and CDR2 FNYEAQ. The CDR3 has 18 residues. Trimming left V 1 base short and J 0 bases short, with 13 bases between. CDR3 in DNA: TGTGCCAGCAGCTTAGGGGTTTTCAGAGACTCTGGGGCCAACGTCCTGACTTTC. Amino acids: CASSLGVFRDSGANVLTF.

The V and J genes are TRBV12-3 or TRBV12-4 and TRBJ2-1; TRBD1 matches 10 bases. V gave up 3 bases and J gave up 6 bases; unmatched junction bases: 5. The CDR3 is 15 amino acids. Here the CDR3 reads CASSFGTGVANEQFF. In nucleotides, the CDR3 is TGTGCCAGCAGTTTTGGGACAGGGGTTGCCAATGAGCAGTTCTTC.

In its sample, this clonotype was seen a few times. The CDR3 region has the DNA TGCAGTGCTAGAATAATGGCTGAGCAGTTCTTC. Protein: CSARIMAEQFF. The rearrangement links TRBV20-1 to TRBJ2-1, with D uncertain. The CDR3 covers 11 residues. Germline CDR1 DFQATT, CDR2 SNEGSKA (reference sequence). The V and J ends lost 2 bases and 9 bases respectively, with 8 bases between them.

This rearrangement joins TRBV12-3 or TRBV12-4 to TRBJ2-1, with D unresolved. This CDR3 has 15 residues. The germline V and J ends were trimmed by 0 bases and 3 bases, with 9 bases remaining between them. This CDR3 is CASSLAGGRYNEQFF. In DNA, the CDR3 is TGTGCCAGCAGTTTAGCGGGCGGTCGCTACAATGAGCAGTTCTTC.